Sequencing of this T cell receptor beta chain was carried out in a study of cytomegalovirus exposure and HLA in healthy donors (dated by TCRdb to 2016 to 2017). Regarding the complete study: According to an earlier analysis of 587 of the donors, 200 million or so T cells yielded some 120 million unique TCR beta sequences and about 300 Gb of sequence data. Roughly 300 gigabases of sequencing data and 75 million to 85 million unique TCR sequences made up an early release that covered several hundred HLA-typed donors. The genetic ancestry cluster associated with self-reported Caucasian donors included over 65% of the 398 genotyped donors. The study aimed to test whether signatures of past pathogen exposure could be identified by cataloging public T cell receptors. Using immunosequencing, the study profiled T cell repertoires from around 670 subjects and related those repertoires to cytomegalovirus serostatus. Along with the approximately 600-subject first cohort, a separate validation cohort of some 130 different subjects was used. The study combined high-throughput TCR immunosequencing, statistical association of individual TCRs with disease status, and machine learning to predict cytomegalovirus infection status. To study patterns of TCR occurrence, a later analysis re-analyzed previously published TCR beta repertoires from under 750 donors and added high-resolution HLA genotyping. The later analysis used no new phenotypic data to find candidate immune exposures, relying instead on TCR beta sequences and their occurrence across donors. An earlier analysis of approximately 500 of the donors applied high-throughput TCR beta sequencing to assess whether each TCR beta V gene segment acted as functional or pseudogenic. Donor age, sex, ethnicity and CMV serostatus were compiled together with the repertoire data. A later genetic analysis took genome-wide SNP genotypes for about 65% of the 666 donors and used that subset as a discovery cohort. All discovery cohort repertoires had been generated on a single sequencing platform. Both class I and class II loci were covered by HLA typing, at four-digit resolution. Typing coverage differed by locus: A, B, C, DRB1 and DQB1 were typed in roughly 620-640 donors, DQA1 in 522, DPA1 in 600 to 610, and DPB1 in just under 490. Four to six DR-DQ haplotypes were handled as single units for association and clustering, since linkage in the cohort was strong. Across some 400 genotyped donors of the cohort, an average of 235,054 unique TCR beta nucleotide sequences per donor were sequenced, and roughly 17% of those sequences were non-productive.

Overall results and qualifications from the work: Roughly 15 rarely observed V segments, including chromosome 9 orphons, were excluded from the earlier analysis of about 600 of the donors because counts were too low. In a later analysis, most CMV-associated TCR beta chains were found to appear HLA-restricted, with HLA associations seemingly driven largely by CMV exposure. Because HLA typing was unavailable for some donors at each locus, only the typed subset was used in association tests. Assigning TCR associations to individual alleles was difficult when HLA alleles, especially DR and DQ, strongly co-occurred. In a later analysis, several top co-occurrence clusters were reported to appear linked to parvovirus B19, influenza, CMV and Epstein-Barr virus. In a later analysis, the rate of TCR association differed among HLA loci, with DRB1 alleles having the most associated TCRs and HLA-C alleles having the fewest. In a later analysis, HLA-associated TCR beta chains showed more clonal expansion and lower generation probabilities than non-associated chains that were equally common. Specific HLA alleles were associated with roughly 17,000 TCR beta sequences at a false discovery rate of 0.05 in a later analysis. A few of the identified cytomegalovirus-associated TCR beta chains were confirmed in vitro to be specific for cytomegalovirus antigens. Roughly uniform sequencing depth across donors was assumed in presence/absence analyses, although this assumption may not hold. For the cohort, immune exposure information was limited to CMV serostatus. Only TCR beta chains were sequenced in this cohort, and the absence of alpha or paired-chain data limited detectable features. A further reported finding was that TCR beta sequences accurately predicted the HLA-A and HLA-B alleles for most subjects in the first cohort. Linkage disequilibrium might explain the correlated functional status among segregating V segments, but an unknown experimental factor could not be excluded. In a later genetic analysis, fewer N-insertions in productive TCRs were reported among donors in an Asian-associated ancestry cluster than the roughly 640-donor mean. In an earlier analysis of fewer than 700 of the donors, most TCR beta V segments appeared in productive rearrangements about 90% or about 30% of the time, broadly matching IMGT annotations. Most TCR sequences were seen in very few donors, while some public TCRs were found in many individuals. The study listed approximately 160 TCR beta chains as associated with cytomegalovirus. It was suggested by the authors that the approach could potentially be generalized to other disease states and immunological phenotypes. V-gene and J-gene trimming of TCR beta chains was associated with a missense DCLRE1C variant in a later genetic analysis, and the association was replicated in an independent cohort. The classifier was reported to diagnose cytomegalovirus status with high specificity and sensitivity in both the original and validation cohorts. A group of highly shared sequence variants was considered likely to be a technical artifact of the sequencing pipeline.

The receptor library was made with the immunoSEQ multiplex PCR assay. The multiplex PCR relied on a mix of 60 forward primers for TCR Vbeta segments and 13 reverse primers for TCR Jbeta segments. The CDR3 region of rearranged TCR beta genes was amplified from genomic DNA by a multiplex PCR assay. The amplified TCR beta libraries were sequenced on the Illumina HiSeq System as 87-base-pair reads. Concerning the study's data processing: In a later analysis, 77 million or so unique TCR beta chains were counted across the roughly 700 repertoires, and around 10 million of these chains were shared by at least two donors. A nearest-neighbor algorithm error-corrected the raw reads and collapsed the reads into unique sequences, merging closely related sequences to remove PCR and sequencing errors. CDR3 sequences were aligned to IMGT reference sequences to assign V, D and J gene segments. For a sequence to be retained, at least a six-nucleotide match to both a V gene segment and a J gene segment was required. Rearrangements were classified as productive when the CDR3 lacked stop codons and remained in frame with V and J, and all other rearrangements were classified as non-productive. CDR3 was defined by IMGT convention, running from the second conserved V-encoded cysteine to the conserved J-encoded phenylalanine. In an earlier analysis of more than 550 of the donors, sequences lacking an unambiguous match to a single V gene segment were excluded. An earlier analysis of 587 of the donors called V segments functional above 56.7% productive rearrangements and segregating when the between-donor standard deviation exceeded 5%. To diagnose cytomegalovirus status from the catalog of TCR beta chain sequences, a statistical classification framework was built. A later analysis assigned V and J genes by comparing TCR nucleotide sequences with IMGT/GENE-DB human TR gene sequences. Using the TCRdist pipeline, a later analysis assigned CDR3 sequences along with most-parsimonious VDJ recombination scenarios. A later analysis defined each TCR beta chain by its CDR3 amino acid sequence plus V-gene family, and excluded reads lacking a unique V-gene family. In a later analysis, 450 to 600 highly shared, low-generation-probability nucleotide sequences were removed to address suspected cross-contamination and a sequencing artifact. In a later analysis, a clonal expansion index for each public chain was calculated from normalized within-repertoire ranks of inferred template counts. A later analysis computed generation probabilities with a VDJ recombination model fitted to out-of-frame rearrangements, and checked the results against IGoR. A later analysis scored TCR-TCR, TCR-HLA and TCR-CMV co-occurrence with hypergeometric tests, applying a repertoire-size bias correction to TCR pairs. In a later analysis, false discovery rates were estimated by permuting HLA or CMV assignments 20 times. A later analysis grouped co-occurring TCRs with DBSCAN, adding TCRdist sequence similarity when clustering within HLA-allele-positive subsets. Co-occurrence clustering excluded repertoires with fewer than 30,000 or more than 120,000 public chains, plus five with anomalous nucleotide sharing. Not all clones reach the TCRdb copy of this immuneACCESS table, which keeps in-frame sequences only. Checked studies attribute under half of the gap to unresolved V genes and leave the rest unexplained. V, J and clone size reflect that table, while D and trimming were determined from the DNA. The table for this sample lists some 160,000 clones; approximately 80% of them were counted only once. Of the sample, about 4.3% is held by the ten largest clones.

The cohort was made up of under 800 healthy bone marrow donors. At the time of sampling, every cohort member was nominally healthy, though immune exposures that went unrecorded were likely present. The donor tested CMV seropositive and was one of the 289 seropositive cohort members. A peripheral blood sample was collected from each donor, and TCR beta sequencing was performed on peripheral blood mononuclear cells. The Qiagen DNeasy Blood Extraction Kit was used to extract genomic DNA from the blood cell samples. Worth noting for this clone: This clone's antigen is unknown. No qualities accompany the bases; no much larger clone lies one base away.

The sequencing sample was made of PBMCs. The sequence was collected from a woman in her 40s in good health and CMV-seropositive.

The CDR3 loop reads CASSVGGGGGELFF. The nucleotides read TGTGCCAGCAGCGTAGGTGGAGGCGGCGGGGAGCTGTTTTTT. The rearranged segments are TRBV9 and TRBJ2-2; the D gene is possibly TRBD2, with 5 bases matching. The junction carries 10 bases between V and J, which are trimmed by 0 bases and 7 bases respectively. Measured from the cysteine to the phenylalanine, the CDR3 is 14 residues long. Of the read, only the CDR3 DNA is kept; its 42 bases are in frame from base 1. Taken from the germline V gene, the CDR1 and CDR2 loops are SGDLS and YYNGEE.